This T cell receptor beta chain was sequenced for a study of metastatic and nonmetastatic thyroid tumors. On this clone: Relative to the germline gene, one junction end is altered; a read error may explain this.

Patients underwent thyroid surgery, and none had received any treatment before it. Per germline, CDR1 WNHNN and CDR2 SYGVQD (reference sequence). The CDR3 totals 13 residues. TCRdb redid the clone calls on the PCR reads using MiXCR. Of approximately 84,000 clones listed, 14% to 15% are singletons. The chain has TRBV10-1 and TRBJ2-3, with D unresolved. The sample taken for sequencing was blood. This receptor was obtained from a female donor with papillary thyroid cancer or a benign thyroid nodule (not recorded which). Some clones in this sample may be carry-over from other donors' samples. The CDR3 DNA is TGCGCCAGCAGTGAGTCTCGACTCGGCACGCGGTATTTT. Encoded protein: CASSESRLGTRYF.